These 29 T cell receptor beta chains were all obtained from the same sample, sequenced in a study of T cell repertoires in cytomegalovirus infection. TCRdb fed the reads into MiXCR, producing one record per CDR3 protein. Of hundreds of thousands of distinct CDR3 sequences in the sample, about 29% were seen once. Which antigens these TCRs recognize remains unknown. Sample: cultured PBMCs, taken from culture after CMV antigen stimulation. The receptors originated from a human donor in good health (CMV status not recorded). Some clones in this sample may be carry-over from other donors' samples.

The V and J genes are TRBV20-1 and TRBJ1-5, with a tentative D call TRBD1 (5 bases). Germline CDR1 reads DFQATT; CDR2 reads SNEGSKA (reference sequence). Trimming stripped 5 bases from V and 0 bases from J, with 11 bases between. This CDR3 has 14 amino acids. The chain's CDR3 is CSAHQGNSNQPQHF. The CDR3 nucleotides are TGCAGTGCTCATCAGGGAAATAGCAATCAGCCCCAGCATTTT.

This clonotype was detected a few times. The V call is TRBV12-3 or TRBV12-4, the J call TRBJ1-1, with D uncertain. V was pared by 2 bases and J by 1 base, with 8 bases between. The CDR3 has 14 amino acids. The DNA of the CDR3 is TGTGCCAGCAGTTTATGGGATACGAACACTGAAGCTTTCTTT. This encodes CASSLWDTNTEAFF.

This clonotype was observed at least ten times. The CDR3 sequence: CASSRDTTGQNNSPLHF. CDR3 nucleotides: TGTGCCAGCAGTCGCGACACGACAGGCCAAAATAATTCACCCCTCCACTTT. The chain couples TRBV6-1 to TRBJ1-6, with D possibly being TRBD1 (6 bases). Germline V gene sequence: CDR1 MNHNS, CDR2 SASEGT. The CDR3 spans 17 residues. V lost 5 bases, J lost 5 bases, and 19 bases lay in between.

This clonotype was seen a few times. The chain recombines TRBV28 with TRBJ1-5, with a weak D call TRBD1 (5 bases). CDR1 and CDR2 (germline): MDHEN, SYDVKM. The V end lost 3 bases, the J end lost 7 bases, and 13 bases lay between the germline ends. The CDR3 is 14 amino acids. CDR3 in DNA: TGTGCCAGCAGTTTGTCTGGGACGGGGCAGCCCCAGCATTTT. It codes for CASSLSGTGQPQHF.

This chain joins TRBV10-3 and TRBJ2-7; TRBD1 matches 11 bases. V lost 0 bases to trimming and J lost 5 bases; unmatched junction nucleotides: 6. CDR3 length: 16 amino acids. Germline V gene sequence: CDR1 ENHRY, CDR2 SYGVKD. The CDR3, as DNA: TGTGCCATCAGTGAGTCCCGGGACAGGGGGGTTCACGAGCAGTACTTC. Its protein product is CAISESRDRGVHEQYF.

The chain carries TRBV7-2 and TRBJ1-1; D ambiguous. The CDR3 spans 13 residues. The germline V gene encodes CDR1 SGHTA and CDR2 FQGNSA. V gave up 7 bases and J gave up 3 bases, with 12 bases separating them. CDR3 DNA sequence: TGTGCCAGCACTCTTACGGGGTACACTGAAGCTTTCTTT. Its translation is CASTLTGYTEAFF.

This chain links TRBV10-2 with TRBJ2-3, with no clear D. Germline CDR1 reads WSHSY; CDR2 reads SAAADI. V dropped 5 bases and J dropped 6 bases, with 12 bases sitting between them. CDR3 size: 13 residues. The CDR3 loop reads CASSLTYWDTQYF. The CDR3 bases are TGCGCCAGCAGTTTGACATATTGGGATACGCAGTATTTT.

Worth noting for this clonotype: One junction end does not reproduce the germline sequence, and a read error may be involved. The V gene is TRBV20-1, the J gene TRBJ1-5; no definite D call. CDR1 and CDR2 (germline): DFQATT, SNEGSKA (reference sequence). The CDR3 contains 14 residues. This CDR3 is CSASFGDSNQPQHF. CDR3 nucleotide sequence: TGCAGTGCTAGCTTCGGGGATAGCAATCAGCCCCAACATTTT.

This clonotype is judged medium-sized. The CDR3 DNA is TGTGCCAGCAGTGTAGGACGGCCGCCTCTTGAAAAACTGTTTTTT. The encoded protein is CASSVGRPPLEKLFF. The genes are TRBV6-1 and TRBJ1-4, with unresolved D. The CDR3 is 15 residues long. With 4 bases removed from V and 7 bases from J, the gap between germline ends came to 16 bases. The germline V gene has CDR1 MNHNS and CDR2 SASEGT.

The J gene is TRBJ2-7, the V gene TRBV28, with 8 bases fitting TRBD2. The germline gives CDR1 MDHEN, CDR2 SYDVKM. J was trimmed by 6 bases and V by 3 bases; bases with no gene match: 10. The CDR3 consists of 15 residues. The CDR3 DNA sequence: TGTGCCAGCAGTTTCTTTAAGCGGGAGATACCCGAGCAGTACTTC. Translating it yields CASSFFKREIPEQYF.

The gene calls are TRBV5-3 and TRBJ1-3, with TRBD1 as a possible D gene (5 bases). TRBV5-3 is an ORF, and what it does is uncertain. Trimming removed 8 bases from V and 4 bases from J, with 13 bases in between. The CDR3 runs 13 residues. CDR3 residues: CASSRDWGNTIYF. The CDR3 DNA reads as TGTGCCAGCAGCCGGGACTGGGGAAACACCATATATTTT.

There are a few counts of this clonotype. The chain links TRBV4-2 to TRBJ1-1, with D possibly being TRBD1 (6 bases). The CDR3 covers 15 residues. CDR1 is LGHNA and CDR2 is YNFKEQ in the germline V gene. The germline V and J ends were trimmed by 3 bases and 0 bases, with 11 bases remaining between them. CDR3 protein: CASSQYGQLNTEAFF. As DNA, the CDR3 is TGTGCCAGCAGCCAGTATGGACAGTTGAACACTGAAGCTTTCTTT.

The chain has TRBV13 and TRBJ2-3; 10 bases are a match to TRBD2. Germline CDR1 and CDR2: PRHDT and FYEKMQ (reference sequence). The junction had 1 base not matched to a gene; V was cut back by 4 bases and J by 3 bases. This CDR3 has 14 residues. In nucleotides, the CDR3 is TGTGCCAGCAGCTCAGCGGGGGGGACAGATACGCAGTATTTT. This sequence encodes CASSSAGGTDTQYF.

This clonotype was detected many times. The V call is TRBV6-6, the J call TRBJ2-3; 7 bases line up with TRBD2. V was pared by 0 bases and J by 0 bases, with 6 bases of the junction left unmatched. The CDR3 extends over 17 amino acids. The germline gives CDR1 MNHNY, CDR2 SVGAGI (reference sequence). The CDR3 nucleotides are TGTGCCAGCAGTTACTCGAAACGCGGGGGTAGCACAGATACGCAGTATTTT. It is translated as CASSYSKRGGSTDTQYF.

The J gene is TRBJ1-5, the V gene TRBV12-3 or TRBV12-4; D may be TRBD1 (6 bases). V was cut by 1 base and J by 3 bases, with 13 bases left in between. This CDR3 has 16 amino acids. CDR3 DNA: TGTGCCAGCAGTTTAGTACAGGGTGGGGCCAATCAGCCCCAGCATTTT. Protein: CASSLVQGGANQPQHF.

This rearrangement joins TRBV12-3 or TRBV12-4 to TRBJ2-7, with 13 positions matching TRBD2. The CDR3 covers 17 residues. V shed 4 bases, J shed 2 bases, and the junction held 8 bases outside the gene matches. CDR3 sequence: CASSSGLAGVITYEQYF. The CDR3 DNA follows: TGTGCCAGCAGTTCAGGACTAGCGGGGGTGATTACCTACGAGCAGTACTTC.

In its sample, this clonotype was seen many times. This sequence joins TRBV12-3 or TRBV12-4 and TRBJ1-2; D not resolved. V was trimmed by 5 bases and J by 8 bases, leaving 12 bases between them. The CDR3 sequence is 12 residues long. CDR3 protein: CASSLPPGGYTF. As DNA, the CDR3 is TGTGCCAGCAGTCTGCCCCCGGGAGGCTACACCTTC.

This clonotype appeared many times. This chain links TRBV20-1 with TRBJ1-4, with TRBD1 as a possible D gene (5 bases). The CDR3 has 15 amino acids. CDR1 and CDR2 (germline): DFQATT, SNEGSKA (reference sequence). V was trimmed by 0 bases and J by 0 bases, leaving 8 bases between them. The CDR3 loop is CSAREGLATNEKLFF. CDR3 coding DNA: TGCAGTGCTAGAGAGGGACTTGCAACTAATGAAAAACTGTTTTTT.

The gene calls are TRBV19 and TRBJ1-1; TRBD1 is a possible D gene (6 bases). Germline CDR1 and CDR2: LNHDA and SQIVND (reference sequence). The CDR3 runs to 13 residues. V was shortened by 8 bases and J by 4 bases, with 14 bases between the two germline ends. CDR3: CASYTGGGTEAFF. The CDR3 DNA reads as TGTGCCAGTTACACGGGGGGCGGCACTGAAGCTTTCTTT. The full variable domain, its missing parts supplied by reference TRBV19 and TRBJ1-1, is DGGITQSPKYLFRKEGQNVTLSCEQNLNHDAMYWYRQDPGQGLRLIYYSQIVNDFQKGDIAEGYSVSREKKESFPLTVTSAQKNPTAFYLCASYTGGGTEAFFGQGTRLTVV.

This clonotype was detected a few times. J is TRBJ1-1 and V is TRBV7-9, with a possible D match to TRBD1 (6 bases). Germline assignment: CDR1 SEHNR and CDR2 FQNEAQ (reference sequence). The CDR3 covers 14 residues. Trimming left V 5 bases short and J 6 bases short, with 16 bases between. The CDR3 spells CASSPSQGSAEAFF. The DNA for the CDR3 is TGTGCCAGCAGCCCTAGCCAGGGGTCTGCTGAAGCTTTCTTT.

The chain couples TRBV27 to TRBJ1-5, with 9 bases matching TRBD1. The germline V gene has CDR1 MNHEY and CDR2 SMNVEV (reference sequence). J gave up 2 bases and V 7 bases, and 21 bases lay outside the gene matches. This CDR3 region has 20 residues. The CDR3 protein is CASNSPGTGSLFGCNQPQHF. CDR3 in DNA: TGTGCCAGCAACTCACCGGGGACAGGGAGCCTTTTTGGGTGCAATCAGCCCCAGCATTTT.

This chain joins TRBV28 and TRBJ1-2, with 7 positions matching TRBD1. CDR1 and CDR2 from the germline V gene are MDHEN and SYDVKM. The CDR3 loop spans 14 amino acids. V dropped 5 bases and J dropped 8; count of bases not matched to a gene: 11. The CDR3 loop is CASSRQGRGYGYTF. The CDR3 nucleotides read TGTGCCAGCAGTCGACAGGGTAGAGGGTACGGCTACACCTTC.

On this clonotype: A much larger clone is a single base away; this may be a read error. The J gene is TRBJ1-2, the V gene TRBV4-1; 10 bases are shared with TRBD1. Germline loops: CDR1 MGHRA, CDR2 YSYEKL. V lost 4 bases to trimming and J lost 4 bases; unmatched junction nucleotides: 6. CDR3 size: 15 residues. The CDR3 DNA sequence: TGCGCCAGCAGCCGAGGGGACAGGGGAGGCTATGGCTACACCTTC. Amino acid sequence: CASSRGDRGGYGYTF.

The chain employs TRBV7-6 and TRBJ2-1; TRBD2 matches at 14 bases. This CDR3 contains 13 residues. With V trimmed by 5 bases and J by 13 bases, 4 bases remained unmatched. Germline loops: CDR1 SGHVS, CDR2 FNYEAQ. The CDR3 DNA reads TGTGCCAGCAGCCCTGGGACTAGCGGGGGCCAGTTCTTC. Protein sequence: CASSPGTSGGQFF.

In this sample, this clonotype turned up a few times. V is TRBV9 and J is TRBJ2-6; D is unclear. V shed 1 base and J shed 0 bases, with 8 bases lying between them. Germline-derived CDR1 and CDR2 are SGDLS and YYNGEE. The CDR3 has 16 residues. CDR3 sequence (DNA): TGTGCCAGCAGCGTATCCGATACCTCTGGGGCCAACGTCCTGACTTTC. The encoded protein is CASSVSDTSGANVLTF. The complete variable domain, with remaining parts taken from reference TRBV9 and TRBJ2-6, reads DSGVTQTPKHLITATGQRVTLRCSPRSGDLSVYWYQQSLDQGLQFLIQYYNGEERAKGNILERFSAQQFPDLHSELNLSSLELGDSALYFCASSVSDTSGANVLTFGAGSRLTVL.

The chain uses TRBV15 and TRBJ2-5; the D gene is possibly TRBD2 (5 bases). This CDR3 is built from 14 residues. The V gene lost 3 bases and the J gene lost 3 bases, with 11 bases spanning the gap. CDR1 and CDR2 (germline): LNHNV, YYDKDF (reference sequence). In nucleotides, the CDR3 is TGTGCCACCAGCAGGCTCGGACTGGAAGAGACCCAGTACTTC. Amino acid sequence: CATSRLGLEETQYF.

This clonotype has just a few counts. The CDR3 coding sequence is TGTGCCAGCAGACCCGGGACAGGCCTCAATCAGCCCCAGCATTTT. Amino acid sequence: CASRPGTGLNQPQHF. This chain uses TRBV11-2 with TRBJ1-5, with TRBD1 matching 8 bases. CDR3 size: 15 residues. The trim removed 6 bases at V and 3 bases at J, leaving 7 bases unmatched. Germline CDR1 is SGHAT and CDR2 is FQNNGV.

This clonotype was counted once. This chain joins TRBV7-9 and TRBJ1-2; perhaps TRBD1 as D (6 bases). CDR1 SEHNR and CDR2 FQNEAQ come from the germline V gene (reference sequence). This CDR3 is built from 15 residues. The V and J ends lost 1 base and 7 bases respectively, with 16 bases between them. This CDR3 is CASSLGRQAVGGYTF. CDR3 DNA sequence: TGTGCCAGCAGCTTAGGGCGACAGGCCGTTGGTGGCTACACCTTC.

The chain recombines TRBV24-1 with TRBJ2-3, with TRBD2 matching over 7 bases. Germline trimming cut 4 bases from V and 1 base from J; bases unmatched to any gene: 4. Germline-derived CDR1 and CDR2 are KGHDR and SFDVKD. CDR3 length: 15 residues. CDR3 in amino acids: CATSDQRGGTDTQYF. CDR3 DNA sequence: TGTGCCACCAGTGACCAGCGGGGAGGCACAGATACGCAGTATTTT.